The present entry profiles one T cell receptor beta chain with its context. This clone has just a few counts. This receptor's antigen is unknown. Base qualities are missing; no much larger clone stands one base away. At diagnosis, peripheral blood, uninvolved tumor-adjacent lung and tumor were collected and were preserved as a mix of fresh-frozen and FFPE material. For TCR repertoire profiling, blood samples were analyzed as peripheral blood mononuclear cells. TCR beta CDR3 regions were sequenced from DNA using the immunoSEQ Assay. The authors' analysis ran thus. To compute T cell density, TCR beta template counts were normalized to usable DNA, which was estimated by amplifying housekeeping genes. Richness was estimated with the preseqR package, extrapolating to 400,000 templates for PBMC samples and 120,000 templates for tissue samples. Clonality was defined as one minus Pielou's evenness. Tissue-enriched TCRs were identified through differential abundance testing performed on productive amino-acid clonotypes, with a minimum total count of 5 and an alpha of 0.1. The Jaccard Index and the Morisita Overlap Index were used to measure how much the repertoires overlapped between compartments. GLIPH clustered TCR beta CDR3s with public tetramer-defined viral CDR3s; viral motifs required at least three viral sequences plus V-gene enrichment. The table comes from immuneACCESS by way of TCRdb, which keeps in-frame sequences with V and J called. Part of the clones is missing from these tables; in studies checked, under half for an unresolved V gene and the rest for unknown reasons. For V, J and clone size, that table is used; D and trimming come from the DNA. Within this sample are some 82,000 clones, with less than 85% of them counted one time only. Jointly, the top ten make up under 25% of the sample.

These data come from a study of T cells in localized non-small cell lung cancer (TCRdb year 2020). For the study in its entirety: Comparing tumors with uninvolved tumor-adjacent lungs, the study looked at the T cell repertoires of roughly 250 patients with early-stage NSCLC. All 240 or so NSCLC patients in the cohort were treatment-naive and had localized lung tumors that were resected. A mean age of roughly 64 years was recorded for the NSCLC patients, of whom more than 120 were male and 107 were female. What the study reported, not specific to this receptor: Multi-region tumor sequencing was not performed, so intratumor heterogeneity could not be excluded. Since the design was exploratory, TCR variables were selected using unadjusted p-values with no false-discovery rate correction. A median of roughly 60 of the top 100 tumor clones were detected in paired uninvolved adjacent lung, and 28 of these tumor clones were also found among the top 100 clones of the paired uninvolved adjacent lung. Uninvolved tumor-adjacent lung showed the highest T cell clonality, higher than tumor, which suggests more focused antigenic responses in the adjacent lung. Higher T cell density in blood was associated with longer overall survival, whereas higher clonality in adjacent lung was associated with shorter survival.

The sequencing here drew on PBMCs, taken before any cancer treatment. The receptor was derived from a man aged 35-75 years with stage II squamous cell lung carcinoma.

Read as DNA, the sequence is TGTGCCAGCAGTGAAGTGGTGACCGGGTACTATGGCTACACCTTC. It is translated as CASSEVVTGYYGYTF. This chain is built from TRBV2 and TRBJ1-2, with an unclear D gene assignment. From a lookup of the germline V gene, CDR1 and CDR2 are SNHLY and FYNNEI. Its CDR3 holds 15 amino acids, cysteine through phenylalanine. Here the CDR3 DNA is all that survives: 45 bases in frame from base 1. Trimming takes 1 base from V and 3 bases from J, and the germline ends sit 12 bases apart.